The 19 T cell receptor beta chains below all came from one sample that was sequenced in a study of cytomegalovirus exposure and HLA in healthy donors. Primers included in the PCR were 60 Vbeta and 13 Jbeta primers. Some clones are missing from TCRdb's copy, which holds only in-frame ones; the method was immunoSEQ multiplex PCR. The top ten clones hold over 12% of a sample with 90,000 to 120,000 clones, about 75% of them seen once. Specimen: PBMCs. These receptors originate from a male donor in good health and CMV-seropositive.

Here the CDR3 DNA reads TGTGCCAGCAGTTACCAAACAGGGGGCACGGGGGAGACCCAGTACTTC. This encodes CASSYQTGGTGETQYF. This rearrangement joins TRBV28 to TRBJ2-5, with TRBD1 identical over 9 bases. The CDR3 covers 16 residues. In germline, CDR1 is MDHEN, CDR2 SYDVKM. V lost 4 bases, J lost 5 bases, and 11 bases stayed unmatched.

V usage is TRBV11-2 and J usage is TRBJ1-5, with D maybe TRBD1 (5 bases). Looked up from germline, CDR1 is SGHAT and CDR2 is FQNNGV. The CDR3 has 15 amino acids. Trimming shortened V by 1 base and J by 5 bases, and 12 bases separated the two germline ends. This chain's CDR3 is CASSLGTLTHQPQHF. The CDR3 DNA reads TGTGCCAGCAGCTTAGGGACACTGACACATCAGCCCCAGCATTTT.

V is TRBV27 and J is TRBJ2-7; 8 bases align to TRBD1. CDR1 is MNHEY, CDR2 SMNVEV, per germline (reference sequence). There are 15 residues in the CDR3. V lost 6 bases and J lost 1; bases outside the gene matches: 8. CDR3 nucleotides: TGTGCCAGCAGCTCAACAGGGGGGATATCCTACGAGCAGTACTTC. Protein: CASSSTGGISYEQYF.

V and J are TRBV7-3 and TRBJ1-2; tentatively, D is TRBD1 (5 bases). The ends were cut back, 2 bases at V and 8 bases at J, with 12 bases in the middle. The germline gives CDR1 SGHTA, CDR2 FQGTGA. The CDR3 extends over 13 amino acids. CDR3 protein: CASSLRQGGGYTF. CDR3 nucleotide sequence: TGTGCCAGCAGCTTACGTCAGGGCGGAGGCTACACCTTC.

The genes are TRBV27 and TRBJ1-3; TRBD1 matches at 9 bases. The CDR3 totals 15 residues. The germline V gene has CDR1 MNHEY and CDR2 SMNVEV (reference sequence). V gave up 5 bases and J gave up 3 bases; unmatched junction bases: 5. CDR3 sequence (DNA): TGTGCCAGCAGTCCCTCGACAGGGGGTGGAAACACCATATATTTT. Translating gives CASSPSTGGGNTIYF.

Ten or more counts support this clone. The DNA of the CDR3 is TGTGCCAGCAGTTTATCTCCGGGGATTCAGCCCCAGCATTTT. This codes for CASSLSPGIQPQHF. V is TRBV27 and J is TRBJ1-5; D uncertain. CDR1 MNHEY and CDR2 SMNVEV come from the germline V gene (reference sequence). The CDR3 extends over 14 amino acids. The ends were cut back, 0 bases at V and 6 bases at J, with 9 bases in the middle.

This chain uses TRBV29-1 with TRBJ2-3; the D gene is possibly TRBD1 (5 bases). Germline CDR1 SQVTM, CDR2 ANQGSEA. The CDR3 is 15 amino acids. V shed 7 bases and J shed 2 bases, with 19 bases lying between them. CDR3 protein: CSETPRVWDTDTQYF. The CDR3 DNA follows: TGCAGCGAAACCCCCAGGGTGTGGGACACAGATACGCAGTATTTT.

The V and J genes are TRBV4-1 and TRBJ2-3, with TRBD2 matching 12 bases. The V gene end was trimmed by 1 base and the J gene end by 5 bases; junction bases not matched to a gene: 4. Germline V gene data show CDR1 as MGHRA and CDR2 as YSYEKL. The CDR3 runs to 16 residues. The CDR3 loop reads CASSQASGGALDTQYF. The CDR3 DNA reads TGCGCCAGCAGCCAAGCTAGCGGGGGGGCGTTAGATACGCAGTATTTT.

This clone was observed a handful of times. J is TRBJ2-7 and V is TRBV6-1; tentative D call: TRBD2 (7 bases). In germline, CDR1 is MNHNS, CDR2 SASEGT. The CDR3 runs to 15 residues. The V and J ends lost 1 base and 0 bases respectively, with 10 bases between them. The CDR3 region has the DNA TGTGCCAGCAGTGAAGAGGGGGGGGGCTCCTACGAGCAGTACTTC. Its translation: CASSEEGGGSYEQYF.

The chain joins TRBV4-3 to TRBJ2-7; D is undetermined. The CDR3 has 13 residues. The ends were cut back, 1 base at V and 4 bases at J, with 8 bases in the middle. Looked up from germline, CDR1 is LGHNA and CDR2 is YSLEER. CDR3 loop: CASSQAQLYEQYF. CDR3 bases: TGCGCCAGCAGCCAAGCACAGCTTTACGAGCAGTACTTC.

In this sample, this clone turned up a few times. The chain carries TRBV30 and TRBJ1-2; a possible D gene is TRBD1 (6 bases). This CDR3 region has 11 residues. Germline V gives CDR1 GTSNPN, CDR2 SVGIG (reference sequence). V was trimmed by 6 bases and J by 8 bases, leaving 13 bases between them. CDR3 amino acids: CACIQGSGYTF. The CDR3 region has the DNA TGTGCCTGCATACAGGGCTCCGGCTACACCTTC. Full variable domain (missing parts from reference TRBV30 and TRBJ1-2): SQTIHQWPATLVQPVGSPLSLECTVEGTSNPNLYWYRQAAGRGLQLLFYSVGIGQISSEVPQNLSASRPQDRQFILSSKKLLLSDSGFYLCACIQGSGYTFGSGTRLTVV.

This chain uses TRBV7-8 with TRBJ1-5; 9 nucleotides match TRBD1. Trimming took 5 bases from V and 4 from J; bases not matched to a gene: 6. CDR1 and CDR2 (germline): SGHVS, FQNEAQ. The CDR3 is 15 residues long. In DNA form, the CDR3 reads TGTGCCAGCAGCCCCTACAGGGGGCGAAATCAGCCCCAGCATTTT. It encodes CASSPYRGRNQPQHF.

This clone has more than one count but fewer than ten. This chain's CDR3 is CASSHRDRGTDTQYF. As DNA, the CDR3 is TGTGCCAGCAGTCATCGGGACAGGGGTACAGATACGCAGTATTTT. This rearrangement joins TRBV6-1 to TRBJ2-3, with 10 bases that match TRBD1. Germline assignment: CDR1 MNHNS and CDR2 SASEGT. The junction had 5 bases not matched to a gene; V was cut back by 5 bases and J by 3 bases. This CDR3 is built from 15 residues.

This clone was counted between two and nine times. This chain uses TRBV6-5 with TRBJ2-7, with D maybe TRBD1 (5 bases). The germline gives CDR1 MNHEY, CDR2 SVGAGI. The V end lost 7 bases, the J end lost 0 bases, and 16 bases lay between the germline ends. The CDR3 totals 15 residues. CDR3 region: CASIQDSGSSYEQYF. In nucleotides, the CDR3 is TGTGCCAGCATTCAAGACAGTGGTAGCTCCTACGAGCAGTACTTC.

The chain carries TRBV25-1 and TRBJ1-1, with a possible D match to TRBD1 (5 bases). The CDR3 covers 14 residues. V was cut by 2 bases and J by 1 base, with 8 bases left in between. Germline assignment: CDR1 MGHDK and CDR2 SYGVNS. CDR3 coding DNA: TGTGCCAGCAGTGAACGACAGCCGAACACTGAAGCTTTCTTT. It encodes CASSERQPNTEAFF.

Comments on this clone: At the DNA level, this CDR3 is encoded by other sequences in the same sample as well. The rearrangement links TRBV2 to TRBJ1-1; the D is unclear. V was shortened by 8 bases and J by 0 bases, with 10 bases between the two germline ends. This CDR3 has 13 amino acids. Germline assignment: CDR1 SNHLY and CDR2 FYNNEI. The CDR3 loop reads CASLDSMNTEAFF. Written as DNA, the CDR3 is TGTGCCAGCCTGGACTCCATGAACACTGAAGCTTTCTTT.

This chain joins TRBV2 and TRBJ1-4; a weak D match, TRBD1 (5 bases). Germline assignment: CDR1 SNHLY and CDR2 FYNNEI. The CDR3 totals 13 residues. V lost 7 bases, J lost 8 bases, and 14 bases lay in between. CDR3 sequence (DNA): TGTGCCAGCATCAGGGTCCATGGAGAAAAACTGTTTTTT. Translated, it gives CASIRVHGEKLFF.

The DNA for the CDR3 is TGCGCCAGCAGCTTGGACGGACAGGGGGGTAAAGATGAGCAGTTCTTC. As protein: CASSLDGQGGKDEQFF. The V and J genes are TRBV5-1 and TRBJ2-1, with 10 bases fitting TRBD1. Per the germline V gene, CDR1 is SGHRS and CDR2 is YFSETQ. V was clipped by 0 bases and J by 8 bases; unmatched bases: 8. This CDR3 has 16 amino acids.

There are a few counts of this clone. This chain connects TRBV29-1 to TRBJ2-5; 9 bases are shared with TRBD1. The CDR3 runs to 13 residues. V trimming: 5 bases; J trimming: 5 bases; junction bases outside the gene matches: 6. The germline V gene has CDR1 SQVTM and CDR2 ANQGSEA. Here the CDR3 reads CSVRTGGKETQYF. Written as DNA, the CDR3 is TGCAGCGTTCGCACAGGGGGCAAGGAGACCCAGTACTTC.